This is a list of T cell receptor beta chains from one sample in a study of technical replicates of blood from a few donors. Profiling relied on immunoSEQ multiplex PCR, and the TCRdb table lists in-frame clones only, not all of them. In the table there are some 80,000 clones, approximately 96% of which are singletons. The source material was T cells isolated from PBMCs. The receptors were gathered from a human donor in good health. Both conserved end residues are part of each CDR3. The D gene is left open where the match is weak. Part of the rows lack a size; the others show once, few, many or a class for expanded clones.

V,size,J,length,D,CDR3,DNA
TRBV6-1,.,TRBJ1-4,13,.,CASSGSRDEKLFF,TGTGCCAGCAGTGGAAGTAGAGATGAAAAACTGTTTTTT
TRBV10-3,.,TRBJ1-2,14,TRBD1,CAIRPPGQGEGDTF,TGTGCCATCAGGCCCCCGGGACAGGGGGAAGGCGACACCTTC
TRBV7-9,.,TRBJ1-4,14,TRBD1,CASSSGQPHEELFF,TGTGCCAGCAGCTCGGGACAGCCCCATGAGGAACTGTTTTTT
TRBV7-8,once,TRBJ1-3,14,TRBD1,CASSFGTAGNTIYF,TGTGCCAGCAGCTTCGGGACAGCAGGAAACACCATATATTTT
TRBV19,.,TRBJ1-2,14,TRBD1,CASRDRAEAYGYTF,TGTGCCAGTAGGGACAGGGCCGAGGCCTATGGCTACACCTTC
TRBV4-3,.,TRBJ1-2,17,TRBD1,CASSQAGTGIGLYGYTF,TGCGCCAGCAGCCAGGCCGGGACAGGGATCGGGCTCTATGGCTACACCTTC
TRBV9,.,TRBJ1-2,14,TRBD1,CASSPSGQGNGYTF,TGTGCCAGCAGCCCCTCAGGACAGGGAAATGGCTACACCTTC
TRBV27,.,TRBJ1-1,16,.,CASSLYHRVWNTEAFF,TGTGCCAGCAGTTTGTACCACAGGGTATGGAACACTGAAGCTTTCTTT
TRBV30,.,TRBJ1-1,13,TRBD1,CAWSGTGNTEAFF,TGTGCCTGGAGCGGGACAGGGAACACTGAAGCTTTCTTT
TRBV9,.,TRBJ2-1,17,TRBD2,CASSVEGGGTPYNEQFF,TGTGCCAGCAGCGTAGAGGGCGGGGGGACCCCCTACAATGAGCAGTTCTTC
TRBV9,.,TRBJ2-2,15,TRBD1,CASSERTGGTGELFF,TGTGCCAGCAGCGAGAGGACAGGGGGCACCGGGGAGCTGTTTTTT
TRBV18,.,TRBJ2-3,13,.,CASSPSGVDTQYF,TGTGCCAGCTCCCCCTCCGGGGTAGATACGCAGTATTTT
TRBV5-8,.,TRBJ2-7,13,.,CASSFAQNYEQYF,TGTGCCAGCAGCTTTGCACAGAACTACGAGCAGTACTTC
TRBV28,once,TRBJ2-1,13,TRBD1,CASYGQVKNEQFF,TGTGCCAGCTATGGACAGGTTAAGAATGAGCAGTTCTTC
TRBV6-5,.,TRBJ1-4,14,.,CASTAGLNLEKLFF,TGTGCCAGCACCGCAGGGCTTAATCTGGAAAAACTGTTTTTT
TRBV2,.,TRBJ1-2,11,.,CASRTGGGYTF,TGTGCCAGCAGGACAGGCGGTGGCTACACCTTC
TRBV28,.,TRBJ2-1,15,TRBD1,CASSYPGQGVYEQFF,TGTGCCAGCAGCTACCCGGGACAGGGGGTATATGAGCAGTTCTTC
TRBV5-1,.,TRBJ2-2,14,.,CASSLSGTTGELFF,TGCGCCAGCAGCTTATCAGGCACTACCGGGGAGCTGTTTTTT
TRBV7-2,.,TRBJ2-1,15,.,CASSRVGTSYNEQFF,TGTGCCAGCTCCAGGGTAGGGACAAGCTACAATGAGCAGTTCTTC
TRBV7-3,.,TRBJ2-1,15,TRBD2,CASSLTSGSGNEQFF,TGTGCCAGCAGCTTGACTAGCGGGAGTGGTAATGAGCAGTTCTTC
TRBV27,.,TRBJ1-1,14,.,CASSALQGNTEAFF,TGTGCCAGCAGTGCCCTTCAGGGTAACACTGAAGCTTTCTTT
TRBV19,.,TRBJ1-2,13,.,CASTPQGYNGYTF,TGTGCCAGTACTCCCCAGGGGTACAATGGCTACACCTTC
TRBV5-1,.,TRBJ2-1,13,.,CASSFLARGEQFF,TGCGCCAGCAGCTTCTTAGCTAGGGGTGAGCAGTTCTTC
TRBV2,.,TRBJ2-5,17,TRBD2,CASSGPGLAGGPETQYF,TGTGCCAGCAGTGGACCGGGACTAGCGGGAGGGCCGGAGACCCAGTACTTC
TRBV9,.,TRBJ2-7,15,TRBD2,CASSFGTSGPYEQYF,TGTGCCAGCAGCTTTGGGACTAGCGGGCCCTACGAGCAGTACTTC
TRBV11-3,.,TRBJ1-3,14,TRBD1,CASSLRTGRYTIYF,TGTGCCAGCAGCTTAAGGACAGGGAGGTACACCATATATTTT
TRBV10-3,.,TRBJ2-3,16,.,CAISGGRGAGTDTQYF,TGTGCCATCAGTGGAGGGAGGGGGGCGGGCACAGATACGCAGTATTTT
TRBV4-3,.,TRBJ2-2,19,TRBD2,CASSQEVTTGLANTGELFF,TGCGCCAGCAGCCAAGAGGTCACCACCGGACTAGCGAACACCGGGGAGCTGTTTTTT
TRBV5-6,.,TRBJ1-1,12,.,CASSLRQTEAFF,TGTGCCAGCAGCTTAAGACAGACTGAAGCTTTCTTT
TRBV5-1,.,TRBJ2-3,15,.,CASSLESGSTDTQYF,TGCGCCAGCAGCTTGGAGAGCGGGAGCACAGATACGCAGTATTTT
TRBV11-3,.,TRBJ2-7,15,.,CASSLVAGSWYEQYF,TGTGCCAGCAGCTTAGTCGCGGGTTCCTGGTACGAGCAGTACTTC
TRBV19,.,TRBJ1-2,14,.,CASSMGREVNGYTF,TGTGCCAGTAGTATGGGCAGGGAGGTAAATGGCTACACCTTC
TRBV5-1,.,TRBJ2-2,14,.,CASSLTENTGELFF,TGCGCCAGCAGCTTGACTGAGAACACCGGGGAGCTGTTTTTT
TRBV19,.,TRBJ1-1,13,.,CASSIFSETEAFF,TGTGCCAGTAGTATTTTTAGTGAGACTGAAGCTTTCTTT
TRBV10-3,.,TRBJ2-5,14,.,CAIRRSQDQETQYF,TGTGCCATCAGACGGTCCCAAGATCAAGAGACCCAGTACTTC
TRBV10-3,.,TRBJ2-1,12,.,CAILSNSNEQFF,TGTGCCATCCTTTCAAATAGCAATGAGCAGTTCTTC
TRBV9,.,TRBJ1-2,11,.,CASSARDGYTF,TGTGCCAGCAGCGCCAGGGATGGCTACACCTTC
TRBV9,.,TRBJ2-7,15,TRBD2,CASSVEAGLTYEQYF,TGTGCCAGCAGCGTAGAAGCGGGATTGACCTACGAGCAGTACTTC
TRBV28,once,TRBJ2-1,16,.,CASSFRSLRVFNEQFF,TGTGCCAGCAGTTTCCGGTCATTGAGGGTGTTCAATGAGCAGTTCTTC
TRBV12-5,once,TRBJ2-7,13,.,CASGLQDSYEQYF,TGTGCTAGTGGTTTACAGGACTCCTACGAGCAGTACTTC
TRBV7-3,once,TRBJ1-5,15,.,CASAGVGGNDQPQHF,TGTGCCAGCGCCGGGGTGGGAGGGAACGATCAGCCCCAGCATTTT
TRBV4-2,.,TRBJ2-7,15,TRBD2,CASSQVTSGSYEQYF,TGTGCCAGCAGCCAAGTTACTAGCGGATCCTACGAGCAGTACTTC